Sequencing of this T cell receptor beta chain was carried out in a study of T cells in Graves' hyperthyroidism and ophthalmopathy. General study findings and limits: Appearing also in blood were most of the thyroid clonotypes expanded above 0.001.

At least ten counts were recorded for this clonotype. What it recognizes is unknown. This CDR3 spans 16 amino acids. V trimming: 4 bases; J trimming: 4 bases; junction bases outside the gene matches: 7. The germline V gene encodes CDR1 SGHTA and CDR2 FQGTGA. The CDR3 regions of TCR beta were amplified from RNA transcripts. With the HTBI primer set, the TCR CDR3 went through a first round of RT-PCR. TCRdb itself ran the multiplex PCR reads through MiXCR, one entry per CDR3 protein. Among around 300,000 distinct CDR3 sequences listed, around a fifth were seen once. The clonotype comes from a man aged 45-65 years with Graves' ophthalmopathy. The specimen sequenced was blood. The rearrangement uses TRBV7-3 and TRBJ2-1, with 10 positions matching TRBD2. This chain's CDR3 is CASSSESSGRYNEQFF. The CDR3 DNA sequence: TGTGCCAGCAGCTCGGAATCTAGCGGGAGATACAATGAGCAGTTCTTC.